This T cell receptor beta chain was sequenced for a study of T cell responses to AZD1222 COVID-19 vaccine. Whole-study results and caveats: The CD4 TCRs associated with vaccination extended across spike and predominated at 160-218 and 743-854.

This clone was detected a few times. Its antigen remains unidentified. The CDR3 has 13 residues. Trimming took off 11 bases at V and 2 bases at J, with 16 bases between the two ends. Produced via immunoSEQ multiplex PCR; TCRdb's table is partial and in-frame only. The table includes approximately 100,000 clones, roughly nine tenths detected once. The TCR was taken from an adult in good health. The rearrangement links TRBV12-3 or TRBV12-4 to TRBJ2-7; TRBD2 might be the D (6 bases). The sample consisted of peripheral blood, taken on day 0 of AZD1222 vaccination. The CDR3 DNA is TGTGCCTGCGGGGACTCAACCACCTACGAGCAGTACTTC. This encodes CACGDSTTYEQYF.